The clone carrying this TCR beta chain came up once. Antigen specificity is unknown. This sample was taken from a study of T cells in tuberculosis. Study information: Sequenced TCRs come from CD1B-GMM tetramer-binding T cells. General study results and limits: Active tuberculosis TCR-alpha repertoires lay closer to GMM-specific TCRs than IGRA-negative controls, suggesting clonal expansion. Smaller alpha distances in active tuberculosis partly reflected shorter CDR3-alpha lengths.

Tuberculin skin test and IGRA determined adolescents' latent tuberculosis status at entry. CDR1 and CDR2 from the germline V gene are SGHDT and YYEEEE. The germline V and J ends were trimmed by 0 bases and 8 bases, with 11 bases remaining between them. This CDR3 is 13 amino acids long. Sequencing used immunoSEQ multiplex PCR; TCRdb keeps in-frame clones, though not all of them. This repertoire shows roughly 34,000 clones, 95% found once; its top ten account for 2.4%. The sequencing sample was made of PBMCs. The TCR comes from a donor aged 10 to 29 with latent tuberculosis or without tuberculosis infection. This chain links TRBV5-6 with TRBJ1-2, with a weak D call TRBD1 (5 bases). Written as DNA, the CDR3 is TGTGCCAGCAGCTTGGGACAGTATCTGGGCTACACCTTC. Its translation: CASSLGQYLGYTF.